What follows are 6 T cell receptor beta chains derived from one specimen sequenced in a study of pediatric ulcerative colitis. Here immunoSEQ multiplex PCR was the method, and the copy in TCRdb shows in-frame clones only, minus some. Among about 36,000 clones, about 80% were seen once, and the ten largest hold approximately 0.74%. Rectal tissue came from one to two pinch biopsies taken at colonoscopy. The sample was gut tissue. The origin of the receptors is a boy aged 5-17 years with moderate ulcerative colitis.

This chain connects TRBV7-2 to TRBJ2-7; D is unresolved. The V and J ends lost 5 bases and 3 bases respectively, with 8 bases between them. The germline gives CDR1 SGHTA, CDR2 FQGNSA. The CDR3 length is 12 residues. The CDR3 sequence is CASSPQVYEQYF. CDR3 bases: TGTGCCAGCAGCCCCCAGGTCTACGAGCAGTACTTC.

The chain combines TRBV28 with TRBJ1-2; D remains ambiguous. The CDR3 covers 13 residues. V gave up 3 bases and J gave up 4 bases, with 9 bases separating them. The germline V gene has CDR1 MDHEN and CDR2 SYDVKM. DNA of the CDR3: TGTGCCAGCAGTTTTAACAGATTCTATGGCTACACCTTC. Encoded protein: CASSFNRFYGYTF.

This clone showed up just a few times. The chain recombines TRBV2 with TRBJ2-7; 11 bases are shared with TRBD2. Germline-derived CDR1 and CDR2 are SNHLY and FYNNEI. V trimming: 4 bases; J trimming: 7 bases; junction bases outside the gene matches: 9. The CDR3 spans 15 residues. CDR3 residues: CASSGTLAGAGEQYF. CDR3 bases: TGTGCCAGCAGTGGCACACTAGCGGGAGCTGGGGAGCAGTACTTC. Variable domain in full (rest from reference TRBV2 and TRBJ2-7): EPEVTQTPSHQVTQMGQEVILRCVPISNHLYFYWYRQILGQKVEFLVSFYNNEISEKSEIFDDQFSVERPDGSNFTLKIRSTKLEDSAMYFCASSGTLAGAGEQYFGPGTRLTVT.

The gene calls are TRBV23-1 and TRBJ1-5; D might be TRBD1 (5 bases). TRBV23-1 is identified as an open reading frame with a role that is uncertain. Trimming left V 2 bases short and J 8 bases short, with 13 bases between. CDR3 length: 14 amino acids. CDR3 in amino acids: CASSQAGNTEPQHF. The CDR3 DNA reads as TGCGCCAGCAGTCAAGCAGGGAATACGGAGCCCCAGCATTTT.

CDR3 residues: CTSSQAAGGKFGAVLSQPQHF. The CDR3 DNA follows: TGCACCAGCAGCCAAGCGGCAGGGGGTAAGTTCGGGGCGGTTTTAAGTCAGCCCCAGCATTTT. The V and J genes are TRBV1 and TRBJ1-5; the DNA was not compared with TRBD1, the D call given in the table. TRBV1 counts as a pseudogene. CDR3 length: 21 residues.

This sequence joins TRBV6-6 and TRBJ2-4; either TRBD1 or TRBD2 may fit D (5 bases each). The V and J ends lost 5 bases and 7 bases respectively, with 12 bases between them. CDR3 length equals 13 residues. CDR1 is MNHNY, CDR2 SVGAGI, per germline (reference sequence). The CDR3: CASSRGARNIQYF. The CDR3 DNA reads TGTGCCAGCAGTCGAGGGGCACGGAACATTCAGTACTTC.